The entry below gives a single TCR beta chain sequence along with its context. Its antigen is currently unknown. Sequencing used immunoSEQ multiplex PCR; TCRdb keeps in-frame clones, though not all of them. The table records about 68,000 clones, about three quarters of them present only once. The data were taken from a study of T cell responses to AZD1222 COVID-19 vaccine. Regarding the study as a whole: Donors were mostly white British, more females; clonal diversity possibly underestimated.

CDR3 length: 13 amino acids. V lost 4 bases to trimming and J lost 6 bases, with 9 bases between them. CDR1 is KGHDR and CDR2 is SFDVKD in the germline V gene. Source: peripheral blood, taken on day 0 of AZD1222 vaccination. The rearrangement links TRBV24-1 to TRBJ2-1, with D unclear. The source is an adult in good health. The CDR3 sequence: CATSEPPRNEQFF. The CDR3 bases are TGTGCCACCAGTGAACCCCCCCGCAATGAGCAGTTCTTC.